A selection of T cell receptor beta chains follows, all from one sample in a study of blood T cell repertoires in COVID-19. The method was immunoSEQ multiplex PCR; TCRdb's version includes in-frame clones alone and lacks a portion of them. The sample carries about 190,000 clones, around 79% recorded once. Sequenced input: peripheral blood. The receptors here all came from a man aged 50-59 years who had recovered from COVID-19. Both conserved end residues are part of each CDR3. A D gene is named only where the DNA matches it firmly. Only part of the rows carry a size: once, few, many, or a class if the clone is expanded.

j_call | d_call | v_call | clone_size | cdr3_aa | cdr3_nt
TRBJ1-1 | . | TRBV30 | . | CAWSRGVTEAFF | TGTGCCTGGAGTCGGGGTGTCACTGAAGCTTTCTTT
TRBJ2-7 | TRBD2 | TRBV10-3 | . | CAISVRSGTRSSEQYF | TGTGCCATCAGCGTCAGGTCCGGGACTAGGAGTAGCGAGCAGTACTTC
TRBJ2-7 | . | TRBV9 | . | CASTVGTGAGTSPYEQYF | TGTGCCAGCACCGTCGGGACAGGGGCCGGGACTAGCCCCTACGAGCAGTACTTC
TRBJ2-5 | . | TRBV19 | . | CASSIQGIQETQYF | TGTGCCAGTAGTATTCAGGGGATACAAGAGACCCAGTACTTC
TRBJ2-2 | . | TRBV3-1/TRBV3-2 | . | CASSLTESGTGELFF | TGTGCCAGCAGCCTAACGGAAAGCGGTACCGGGGAGCTGTTTTTT
TRBJ1-5 | . | TRBV6-5 | . | CASSRHSQAIQPQHF | TGTGCCAGCAGTCGCCACTCTCAGGCGATCCAGCCCCAGCATTTT
TRBJ1-1 | . | TRBV12-5 | . | CASGLDGGYRNTEAFF | TGTGCTAGTGGTTTGGACGGTGGGTACAGGAACACTGAAGCTTTCTTT
TRBJ1-5 | . | TRBV4-1 | few | CASKQRDLGRGHQPQHF | TGCGCCAGCAAGCAACGAGACCTTGGTCGCGGGCATCAGCCCCAGCATTTT
TRBJ2-7 | TRBD2 | TRBV9 | . | CASSVGAGGGEQYF | TGTGCCAGCAGCGTAGGAGCGGGAGGCGGTGAGCAGTACTTC
TRBJ2-3 | . | TRBV9 | few | CASSVAGKDTQYF | TGTGCCAGCAGCGTAGCGGGTAAGGATACGCAGTATTTT
TRBJ2-5 | TRBD2 | TRBV4-1 | . | CASSRKIAGEGVRQETQYF | TGCGCCAGCAGCCGGAAGATAGCGGGAGAAGGGGTCCGGCAAGAGACCCAGTACTTC
TRBJ1-1 | TRBD1 | TRBV30 | . | CAWSNPWDSPNTEAFF | TGTGCCTGGAGTAATCCCTGGGACAGCCCGAACACTGAAGCTTTCTTT
TRBJ2-7 | . | TRBV4-1 | . | CASSHTNSYPYEQYF | TGCGCCAGCAGCCATACGAACAGTTATCCCTACGAGCAGTACTTC